This T cell receptor (beta chain) appears in the sequencing data of a study of shared clonotypes between healthy human individuals. Findings and caveats of the study: Among donors, sharing of clonotypes was expected to be affected by sequencing depth. Limited genetic and exposure-history diversity came from having few donors.

This CDR3 region has 15 residues. V lost 7 bases and J lost 2, with 15 bases in between. Germline V gene sequence: CDR1 MNHEY, CDR2 SVGAGI. This clone was detected only once. What it recognizes is unknown. TCRdb keeps only in-frame clones here, not all; method: immunoSEQ multiplex PCR. The repertoire holds roughly 500,000 clones, with roughly 80% as singletons. The specimen sequenced was PBMCs. This rearrangement joins TRBV6-5 to TRBJ2-1; D might be TRBD2 (6 bases). The source of this sequence is a woman aged 40 to 49 in good health. Some clones in this sample may be carry-over from other donors' samples. The CDR3 DNA reads as TGTGCCAGCACCTCCGGGCGGGGAGCCTACAATGAGCAGTTCTTC. Its translation: CASTSGRGAYNEQFF.